This T cell receptor beta chain was profiled in a study of T cells after posttransplantation cyclophosphamide. The J segment lost 0 bases and the V segment lost 6 bases, leaving 7 bases of the junction unmatched. CDR1 is MNHEY, CDR2 SMNVEV, per germline (reference sequence). The CDR3 covers 15 residues. A remark on this clone: Its target is not known.

The data were produced by immunoSEQ multiplex PCR, yet TCRdb's version contains in-frame clones alone and is incomplete. The sample shows about 21,000 clones, 95% to 99% of them seen only once. Study findings and constraints: After PTCy, TRB diversity resembled that of CNI/methotrexate controls. Skin or GI-infiltrating T cells shared few TRB sequences with blood. Later post-transplant blood repertoires were often dominated by donor CD8+ memory clones.

The naive gate required viable CD3+CD4+ or CD3+CD8+ cells with CCR7+CD45RA+CD45RO-CD95-CD27+CD28+ phenotype. The sequence was collected from a man aged 35-49 years in good health, CMV-negative, and a related stem cell transplant donor. The chain carries TRBV27 and TRBJ1-1; 7 nucleotides agree with TRBD1. The sample taken for sequencing was naive CD8+ T cells sorted from PBMCs. CDR3 region: CASSSHRGMNTEAFF. The DNA for the CDR3 is TGTGCCAGCAGCTCACACAGGGGAATGAACACTGAAGCTTTCTTT.